This T cell receptor (beta chain) emerged from a study of T-cell reconstitution after alpha-beta-depleted transplantation in children. This clonotype was counted many times. Unique molecular identifiers tagged the TCRbeta library. Using its own MiXCR run on the PCR reads, TCRdb lists one record per CDR3 protein. The repertoire has fewer than 750,000 distinct CDR3 sequences, about 23% of them found once; the top ten carry around an eighth. CDR3 length: 14 residues. V was pared by 6 bases and J by 0 bases, with 6 bases between. Per germline, CDR1 SNHLY and CDR2 FYNNEI. This chain links TRBV2 with TRBJ2-6, with D hard to call. The source was PBMCs, mostly from graft donor cells, collected 360 days after TCRalphabeta/CD19-depleted stem cell transplant. This TCR was sampled from a boy in the first two years of life who had a stem cell transplant for acute myeloid leukemia, so the T cells may come from the graft donor. CDR3 in amino acids: CASRQISGANVLTF. The CDR3 nucleotides read TGTGCCAGCAGGCAGATCTCTGGGGCCAACGTCCTGACTTTC.